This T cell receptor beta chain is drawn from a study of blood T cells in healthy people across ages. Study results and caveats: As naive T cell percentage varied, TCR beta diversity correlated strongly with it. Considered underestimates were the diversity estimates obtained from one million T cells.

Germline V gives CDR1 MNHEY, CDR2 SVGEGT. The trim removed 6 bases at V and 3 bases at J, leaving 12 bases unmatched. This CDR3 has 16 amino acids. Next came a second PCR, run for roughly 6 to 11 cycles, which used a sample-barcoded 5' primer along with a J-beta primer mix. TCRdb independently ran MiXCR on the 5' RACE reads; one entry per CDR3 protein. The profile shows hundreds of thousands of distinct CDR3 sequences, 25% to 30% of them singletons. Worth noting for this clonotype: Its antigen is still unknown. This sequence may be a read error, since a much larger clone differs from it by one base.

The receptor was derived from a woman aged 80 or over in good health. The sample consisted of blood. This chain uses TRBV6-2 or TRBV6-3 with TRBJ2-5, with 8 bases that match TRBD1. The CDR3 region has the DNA TGTGCCAGCAGACCGACTCCGGGACAGGTCGAAGAGACCCAGTACTTC. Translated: CASRPTPGQVEETQYF.